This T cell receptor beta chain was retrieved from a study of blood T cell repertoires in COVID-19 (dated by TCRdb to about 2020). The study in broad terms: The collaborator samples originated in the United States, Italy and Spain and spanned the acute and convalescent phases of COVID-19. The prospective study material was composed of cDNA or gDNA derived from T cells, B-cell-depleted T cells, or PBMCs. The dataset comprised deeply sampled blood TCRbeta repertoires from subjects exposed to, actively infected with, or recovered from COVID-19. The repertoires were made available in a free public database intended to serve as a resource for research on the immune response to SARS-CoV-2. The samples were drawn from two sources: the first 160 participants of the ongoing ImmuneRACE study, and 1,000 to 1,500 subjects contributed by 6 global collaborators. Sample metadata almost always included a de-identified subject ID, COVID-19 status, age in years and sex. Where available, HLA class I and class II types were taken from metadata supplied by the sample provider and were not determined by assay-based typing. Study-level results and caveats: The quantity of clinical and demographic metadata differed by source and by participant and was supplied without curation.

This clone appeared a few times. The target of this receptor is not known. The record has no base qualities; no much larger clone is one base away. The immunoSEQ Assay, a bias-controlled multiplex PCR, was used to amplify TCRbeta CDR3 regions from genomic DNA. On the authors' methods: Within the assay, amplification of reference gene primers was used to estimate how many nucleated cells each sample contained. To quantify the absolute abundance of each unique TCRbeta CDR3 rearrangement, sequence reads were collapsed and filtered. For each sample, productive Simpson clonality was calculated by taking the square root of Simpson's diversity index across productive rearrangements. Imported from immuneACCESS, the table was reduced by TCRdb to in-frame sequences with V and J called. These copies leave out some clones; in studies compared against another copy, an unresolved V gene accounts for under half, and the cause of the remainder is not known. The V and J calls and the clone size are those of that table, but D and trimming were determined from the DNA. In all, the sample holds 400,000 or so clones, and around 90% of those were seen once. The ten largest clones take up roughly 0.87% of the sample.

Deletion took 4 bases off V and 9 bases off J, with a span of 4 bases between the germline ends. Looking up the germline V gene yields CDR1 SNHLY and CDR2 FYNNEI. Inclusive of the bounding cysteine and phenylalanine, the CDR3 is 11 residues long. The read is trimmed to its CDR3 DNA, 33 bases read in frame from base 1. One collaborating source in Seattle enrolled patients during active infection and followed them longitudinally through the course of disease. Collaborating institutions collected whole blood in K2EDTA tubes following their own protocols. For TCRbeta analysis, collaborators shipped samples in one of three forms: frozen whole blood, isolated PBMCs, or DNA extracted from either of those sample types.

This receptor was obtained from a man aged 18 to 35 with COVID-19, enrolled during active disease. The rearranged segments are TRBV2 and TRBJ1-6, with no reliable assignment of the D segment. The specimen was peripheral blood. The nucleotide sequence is TGTGCCAGCAGTGGCGTTTCACCCCTCCACTTT. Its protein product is CASSGVSPLHF.